What follows are 14 T cell receptor beta chains derived from one specimen sequenced in a study of cytomegalovirus exposure and HLA in healthy donors. Measured with immunoSEQ multiplex PCR; TCRdb has only the in-frame clones, and not every one. The repertoire holds over 200,000 clones, with less than 95% as singletons. Sample: PBMCs. The receptors shown here come from a woman between 25 and 40 years old in good health and CMV-seronegative.

The CDR3 DNA follows: TGTGCCAGTAGTATTGGGGGGCAGCCCGCATGGGTCCACGAGCAGTACTTC. This translates into CASSIGGQPAWVHEQYF. The J gene is TRBJ2-7, the V gene TRBV19; D may correspond to TRBD1 or TRBD2 (6 bases each). The CDR3 is 17 amino acids. Trimming cost V 3 bases and J 5 bases, with 23 bases left between them. Germline V lookup: CDR1 LNHDA, CDR2 SQIVND (reference sequence). Drawing the rest from reference TRBV19 and TRBJ2-7, the complete variable domain is DGGITQSPKYLFRKEGQNVTLSCEQNLNHDAMYWYRQDPGQGLRLIYYSQIVNDFQKGDIAEGYSVSREKKESFPLTVTSAQKNPTAFYLCASSIGGQPAWVHEQYFGPGTRLTVT.

This rearrangement joins TRBV5-1 to TRBJ2-7; maybe TRBD1 (6 bases). This CDR3 contains 15 residues. Looked up from germline, CDR1 is SGHRS and CDR2 is YFSETQ. Trimming took 4 bases from V and 6 from J, leaving 20 bases between them. The CDR3 DNA reads TGCGCCAGCAGCGGAACGGGCCAGGGGAATTCCGAGCAGTACTTC. This codes for CASSGTGQGNSEQYF.

The J gene is TRBJ2-2, the V gene TRBV29-1, with D possibly called TRBD1 or TRBD2 (5 bases each). V lost 4 bases, J lost 4 bases, and 13 bases lay in between. CDR3 size: 14 residues. Germline V CDR1 and CDR2: SQVTM, ANQGSEA. In nucleotides, the CDR3 is TGCAGCGTTGCGGTGTATGGGGGCACCGGGGAGCTGTTTTTT. Translated: CSVAVYGGTGELFF.

This chain joins TRBV5-1 and TRBJ1-3; D is undetermined. Trimming shortened V by 2 bases and J by 7 bases, and 4 bases separated the two germline ends. This CDR3 spans 11 amino acids. CDR1 and CDR2 from the germline V gene are SGHRS and YFSETQ. Here the CDR3 reads CASSFDNTIYF. The CDR3 DNA follows: TGCGCCAGCAGCTTTGACAACACCATATATTTT.

The J gene is TRBJ2-1, the V gene TRBV21-1; no DNA check was done on the table's D call, TRBD1. TRBV21-1 is a documented pseudogene. CDR3 size: 16 residues. CDR3 amino acids: CASSKGETGYYNEQFF. The DNA for the CDR3 is TGTGCCAGCAGCAAAGGAGAGACAGGATATTACAATGAGCAGTTCTTC.

This chain connects TRBV12-2 to TRBJ2-7; whether TRBD2, the table's D call, matches the DNA was not checked. TRBV12-2 is a pseudogene locus. The CDR3 has 18 amino acids. The CDR3 nucleotides read TGTGCAAGTCGCTTAGCCCACCCTAAGGAGCTAAAAGACTACGAGCAGTACTTC. Translating gives CASRLAHPKELKDYEQYF.

This sequence joins TRBV21-1 and TRBJ2-7; the table's D call of TRBD1 was not tested on the DNA. TRBV21-1 is a documented pseudogene. The CDR3 is made up of 14 amino acids. This CDR3 reads CASSKEDIPYEQYF. CDR3 in DNA: TGTGCCAGCAGCAAAGAGGACATCCCTTACGAGCAGTACTTC.

This chain joins TRBV2 and TRBJ1-1, with D maybe TRBD1 (5 bases). This CDR3 comprises 15 residues. V was clipped by 6 bases and J by 6 bases, with 20 bases between them. CDR1 is SNHLY and CDR2 is FYNNEI in the germline V gene. Written as DNA, the CDR3 is TGTGCCAGCAGCGTGTCCACGTCCTTCAGGGCTGAAGCTTTCTTT. Amino acid sequence: CASSVSTSFRAEAFF.

The J gene is TRBJ2-7, the V gene TRBV19; 8 positions match TRBD1. CDR3 size: 15 residues. V lost 6 bases, J lost 2 bases, and 9 bases stayed unmatched. Germline CDR1 and CDR2: LNHDA and SQIVND (reference sequence). CDR3 sequence: CASSIGTGQTYEQYF. CDR3 sequence (DNA): TGTGCCAGTAGCATTGGGACAGGTCAAACCTACGAGCAGTACTTC. Based on the CDR3 plus reference TRBV19 and TRBJ2-7, the full variable domain is DGGITQSPKYLFRKEGQNVTLSCEQNLNHDAMYWYRQDPGQGLRLIYYSQIVNDFQKGDIAEGYSVSREKKESFPLTVTSAQKNPTAFYLCASSIGTGQTYEQYFGPGTRLTVT.

The chain couples TRBV30 to TRBJ2-2, with D possibly TRBD1 on 5 matching bases. CDR1 is GTSNPN and CDR2 is SVGIG in the germline V gene (reference sequence). CDR3 length: 17 residues. The ends were cut back, 0 bases at V and 0 bases at J, with 14 bases in the middle. This CDR3 reads CAWSVLRQSSNTGELFF. The CDR3 nucleotides read TGTGCCTGGAGTGTACTTCGACAGTCATCGAACACCGGGGAGCTGTTTTTT.

The chain combines TRBV5-4 with TRBJ2-2; 13 bases fit TRBD2. Germline trimming cut 3 bases from V and 5 bases from J; bases unmatched to any gene: 4. Germline V lookup: CDR1 SGHNT, CDR2 YYREEE (reference sequence). The CDR3 is made up of 16 amino acids. CDR3 coding DNA: TGTGCCAGCAGCTCCGGACTAGCGGGAGTAACCGGGGAGCTGTTTTTT. This sequence encodes CASSSGLAGVTGELFF.

The chain has TRBV12-5 and TRBJ1-5; no clear D. The CDR3 loop spans 15 amino acids. CDR1 and CDR2 (germline): LGHNT, FRNRAP. V was trimmed by 3 bases and J by 7 bases, leaving 16 bases between them. CDR3 nucleotides: TGTGCTAGTGGTTTTAGTAGGGTCCGTTGGCAGCCCCAGCATTTT. This encodes CASGFSRVRWQPQHF.

Only a few counts were recorded for this clone. V and J are TRBV14 and TRBJ2-2; no firm D call. The CDR3 covers 13 residues. V lost 0 bases and J lost 6, with 5 bases in between. Germline V gene sequence: CDR1 SGHDN, CDR2 FVKESK. Here the CDR3 reads CASSQEVSGELFF. DNA for the CDR3: TGTGCCAGCAGCCAAGAGGTATCCGGGGAGCTGTTTTTT.

This rearrangement joins TRBV4-2 to TRBJ2-3; the match to TRBD2 covers 8 bases. CDR1 is LGHNA and CDR2 is YNFKEQ in the germline V gene. The V and J ends lost 0 bases and 2 bases, in that order; junction bases with no gene match: 7. This CDR3 has 17 residues. For the CDR3, the DNA is TGTGCCAGCAGCCAAGAAGTAGCGGGGCGGTCCACAGATACGCAGTATTTT. It translates to CASSQEVAGRSTDTQYF.